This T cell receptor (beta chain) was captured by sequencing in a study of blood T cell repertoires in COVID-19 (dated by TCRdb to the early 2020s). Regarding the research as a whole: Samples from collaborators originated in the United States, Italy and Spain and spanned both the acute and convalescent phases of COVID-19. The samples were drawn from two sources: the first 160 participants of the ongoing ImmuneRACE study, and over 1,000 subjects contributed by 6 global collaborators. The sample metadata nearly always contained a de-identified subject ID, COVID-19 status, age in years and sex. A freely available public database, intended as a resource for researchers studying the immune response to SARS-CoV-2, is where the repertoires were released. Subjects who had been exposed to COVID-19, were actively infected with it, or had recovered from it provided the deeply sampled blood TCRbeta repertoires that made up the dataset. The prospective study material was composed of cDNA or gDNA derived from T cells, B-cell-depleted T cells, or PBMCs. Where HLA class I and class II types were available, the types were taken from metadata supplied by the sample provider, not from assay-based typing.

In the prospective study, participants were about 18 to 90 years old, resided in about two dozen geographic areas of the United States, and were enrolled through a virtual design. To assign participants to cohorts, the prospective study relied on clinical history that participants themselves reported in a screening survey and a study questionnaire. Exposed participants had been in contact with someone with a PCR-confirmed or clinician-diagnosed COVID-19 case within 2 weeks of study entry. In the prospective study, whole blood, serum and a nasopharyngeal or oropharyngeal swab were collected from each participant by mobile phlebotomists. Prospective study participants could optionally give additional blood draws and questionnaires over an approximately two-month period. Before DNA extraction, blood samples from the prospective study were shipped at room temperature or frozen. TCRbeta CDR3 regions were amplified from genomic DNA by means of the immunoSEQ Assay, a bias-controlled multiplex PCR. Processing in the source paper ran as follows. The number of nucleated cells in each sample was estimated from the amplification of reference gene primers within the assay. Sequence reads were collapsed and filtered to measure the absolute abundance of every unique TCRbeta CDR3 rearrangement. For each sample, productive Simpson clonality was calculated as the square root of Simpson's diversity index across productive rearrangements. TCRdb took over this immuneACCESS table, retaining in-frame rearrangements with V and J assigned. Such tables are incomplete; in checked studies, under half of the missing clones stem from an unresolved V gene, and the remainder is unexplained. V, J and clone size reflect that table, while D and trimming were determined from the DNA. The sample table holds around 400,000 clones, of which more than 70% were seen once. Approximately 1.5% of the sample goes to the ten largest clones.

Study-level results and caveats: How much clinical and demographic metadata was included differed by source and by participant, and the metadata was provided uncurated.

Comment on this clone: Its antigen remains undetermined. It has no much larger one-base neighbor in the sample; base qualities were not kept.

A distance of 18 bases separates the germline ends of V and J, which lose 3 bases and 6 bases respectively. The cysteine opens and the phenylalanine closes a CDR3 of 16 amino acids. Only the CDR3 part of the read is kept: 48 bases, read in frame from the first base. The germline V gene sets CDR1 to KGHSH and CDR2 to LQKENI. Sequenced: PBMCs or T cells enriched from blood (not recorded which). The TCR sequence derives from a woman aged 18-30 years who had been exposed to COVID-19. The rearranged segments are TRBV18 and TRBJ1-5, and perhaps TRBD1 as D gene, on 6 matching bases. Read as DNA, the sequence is TGTGCCAGCTCACCCCAAGAGGCAGGGGTCGCTCAGCCCCAGCATTTT. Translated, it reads CASSPQEAGVAQPQHF.